This T cell receptor beta chain was captured by sequencing in a study of circulating tumor DNA in untreated peripheral T-cell lymphoma. Study-wide findings and caveats: Tumor-specific clonotypes were found in roughly three quarters of patients.

Tumor tissue was collected at baseline, before treatment began. Concerning this clone itself: Its antigen is unknown. Sequence at one end of the junction differs from germline and may be a read error.

The CDR3 has 14 residues. The germline CDR1 and CDR2 sequences are MNHGY and SAAAGT. Sequencing used immunoSEQ multiplex PCR; TCRdb keeps in-frame clones, though not all of them. The sample holds just under 1,100 clones, approximately 80% seen once. This receptor was obtained from a human donor with peripheral T-cell lymphoma. The sample taken for sequencing was tumor tissue. The rearrangement joins TRBV6-8 to TRBJ1-1, with 9 bases identical to TRBD1. The CDR3 region has the DNA TGTGCCAGCAGTTACTCGACAGGGGGGCTTGTGTCCTTGTTT. This gives the protein CASSYSTGGLVSLF.